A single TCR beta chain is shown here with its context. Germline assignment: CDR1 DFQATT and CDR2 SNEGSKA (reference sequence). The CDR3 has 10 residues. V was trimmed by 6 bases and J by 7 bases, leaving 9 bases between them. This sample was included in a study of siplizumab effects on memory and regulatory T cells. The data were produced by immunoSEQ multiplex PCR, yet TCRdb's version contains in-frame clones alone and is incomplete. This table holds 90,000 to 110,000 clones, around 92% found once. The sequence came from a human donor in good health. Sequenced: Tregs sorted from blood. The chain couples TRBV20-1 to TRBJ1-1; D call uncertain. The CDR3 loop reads CSASIIEAFF. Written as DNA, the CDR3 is TGCAGTGCCAGCATTATTGAAGCTTTCTTT.